Below are 32 T cell receptor beta chains sequenced from a single sample in a study of OX40 agonist ivuxolimab in advanced cancers. Profiled with immunoSEQ multiplex PCR; TCRdb holds only in-frame clones, not every one. Here the sample spans 100,000 to 130,000 clones, less than 95% being singletons. This specimen was CD4+ or CD8+ T cells sorted from blood, taken in a trial of the OX40 agonist ivuxolimab. The receptors come from an adult with an advanced solid tumor such as melanoma, head and neck, liver or kidney cancer.

The J gene is TRBJ1-2, the V gene TRBV6-6; TRBD1 matches at 8 bases. Looked up from germline, CDR1 is MNHNY and CDR2 is SVGAGI (reference sequence). The trim removed 6 bases at V and 3 bases at J, leaving 3 bases unmatched. This CDR3 has 13 residues. CDR3 sequence (DNA): TGTGCCAGCAGGTCACAGGGGGACTATGGCTACACCTTC. This codes for CASRSQGDYGYTF.

This clone was counted once. The genes are TRBV4-2 and TRBJ2-5; 10 bases map to TRBD2. The end of the DNA fits TRBJ2-7 better, so the J call may be wrong. In germline, CDR1 is LGHNA, CDR2 YNFKEQ. This CDR3 is 17 amino acids long. DNA for the CDR3: TGTGCCAGCAGCCAAGATACCGGGACTAGCGCCTCCTACGAGCAGTACTTC. It codes for CASSQDTGTSASYEQYF.

The V gene is TRBV19, the J gene TRBJ2-7, with TRBD1 matching over 10 bases. The ends lost 3 bases at V and 4 bases at J; junction bases unmatched: 12. The CDR3 length is 17 residues. Germline loops: CDR1 LNHDA, CDR2 SQIVND (reference sequence). For the CDR3, the DNA is TGTGCCAGTAGTATTCTTTGGACAGGGGGTATTGAATACGAGCAGTACTTC. Its protein is CASSILWTGGIEYEQYF.

J is TRBJ1-4 and V is TRBV11-2; D is ambiguous. Trimming cost V 2 bases and J 2 bases, with 15 bases left between them. This CDR3 region has 17 residues. The germline V gene has CDR1 SGHAT and CDR2 FQNNGV. This chain's CDR3 is CASSLRGNYLTNEKLFF. The DNA for the CDR3 is TGTGCCAGCAGCTTACGAGGGAATTACCTCACTAATGAAAAACTGTTTTTT.

The chain has TRBV15 and TRBJ2-5, with TRBD2 matching 8 bases. The CDR3 is made up of 14 amino acids. After removal of 5 bases from V and 3 bases from J, the junction contained 5 bases not matched to a gene. In germline, CDR1 is LNHNV, CDR2 YYDKDF (reference sequence). The CDR3 loop is CATSGLREEETQYF. DNA of the CDR3: TGTGCCACCAGCGGGTTGCGGGAGGAAGAGACCCAGTACTTC. The variable domain in full, with the rest retrieved from reference TRBV15 and TRBJ2-5, is DAMVIQNPRYQVTQFGKPVTLSCSQTLNHNVMYWYQQKSSQAPKLLFHYYDKDFNNEADTPDNFQSRRPNTSFCFLDIRSPGLGDTAMYLCATSGLREEETQYFGPGTRLLVL.

The rearrangement joins TRBV9 to TRBJ1-6; D is undetermined. Germline V CDR1 and CDR2: SGDLS, YYNGEE. V was pared by 3 bases and J by 0 bases, with 7 bases between. This CDR3 has 15 amino acids. The DNA of the CDR3 is TGTGCCAGCAGCGCCCAGAGCTCCTATAATTCACCCCTCCACTTT. This sequence encodes CASSAQSSYNSPLHF. Full variable domain (rest looked up from reference TRBV9 and TRBJ1-6): DSGVTQTPKHLITATGQRVTLRCSPRSGDLSVYWYQQSLDQGLQFLIQYYNGEERAKGNILERFSAQQFPDLHSELNLSSLELGDSALYFCASSAQSSYNSPLHFGNGTRLTVT.

This clone was observed a handful of times. V gene TRBV2 combines with J gene TRBJ1-5; D might be TRBD1 (5 bases). The V end lost 7 bases, the J end lost 0 bases, and 13 bases lay between the germline ends. There are 15 residues in the CDR3. Germline V gene data show CDR1 as SNHLY and CDR2 as FYNNEI. CDR3 sequence reads: CASMRTRYSNQPQHF. Here the CDR3 DNA reads TGTGCCAGCATGCGGACACGCTATAGCAATCAGCCCCAGCATTTT.

The chain employs TRBV25-1 and TRBJ1-4; 9 bases align to TRBD1. With V trimmed by 5 bases and J by 8 bases, 12 bases remained unmatched. The length of the CDR3 is 16 residues. Germline V lookup: CDR1 MGHDK, CDR2 SYGVNS. The CDR3 reads CASSSRHRGLGEKLFF. The CDR3 DNA sequence: TGTGCCAGCAGTTCTCGCCACAGGGGGCTAGGGGAAAAACTGTTTTTT.

This chain joins TRBV10-2 and TRBJ1-5; D might be TRBD1 (5 bases). The germline CDR1 and CDR2 sequences are WSHSY and SAAADI. The ends were cut back, 1 base at V and 1 base at J, with 8 bases in the middle. The CDR3 runs 15 residues. CDR3 amino acids: CASSEWDGSNQPQHF. Here the CDR3 DNA reads TGCGCCAGCAGTGAGTGGGACGGGAGCAATCAGCCCCAGCATTTT.

The chain has TRBV10-3 and TRBJ2-3, with D uncertain. The germline gives CDR1 ENHRY, CDR2 SYGVKD. The CDR3 is 12 residues long. V was trimmed by 5 bases and J by 3 bases, leaving 6 bases between them. The CDR3 reads CAISPGTDTQYF. DNA of the CDR3: TGTGCCATCAGTCCCGGGACAGATACGCAGTATTTT.

This clone was seen only once. V is TRBV5-5 and J is TRBJ2-5; the D gene is possibly TRBD1 (5 bases). V was cut by 2 bases and J by 7 bases, with 18 bases left in between. The CDR3 covers 15 residues. CDR1 and CDR2 (germline): SGHKS, YYEKEE (reference sequence). The CDR3 region is CASSLEEVKRGTQYF. Here the CDR3 DNA reads TGTGCCAGCAGCTTAGAAGAGGTGAAAAGGGGGACCCAGTACTTC.

This rearrangement joins TRBV2 to TRBJ1-1; 7 bases map to TRBD1. From germline, CDR1 is SNHLY and CDR2 FYNNEI. CDR3 length: 14 amino acids. The junction had 6 bases not matched to a gene; V was cut back by 7 bases and J by 1 base. CDR3 loop: CASTPGTANTEAFF. In DNA form, the CDR3 reads TGTGCCAGCACCCCGGGGACAGCGAACACTGAAGCTTTCTTT. Full variable domain (missing parts from reference TRBV2 and TRBJ1-1): EPEVTQTPSHQVTQMGQEVILRCVPISNHLYFYWYRQILGQKVEFLVSFYNNEISEKSEIFDDQFSVERPDGSNFTLKIRSTKLEDSAMYFCASTPGTANTEAFFGQGTRLTVV.

V usage is TRBV18 and J usage is TRBJ2-7, with TRBD1 matching 7 bases. V shed 3 bases and J 0 bases; nucleotides not matched to a gene: 8. The CDR3 totals 16 residues. The germline V gene encodes CDR1 KGHSH and CDR2 LQKENI. The chain's CDR3 is CASSPLTGSGSYEQYF. For the CDR3, the DNA is TGTGCCAGCTCACCCTTGACAGGGAGCGGCTCCTACGAGCAGTACTTC.

This chain links TRBV7-8 with TRBJ2-5, with D tentatively TRBD2 (7 bases). With the DNA end fitting TRBJ2-7 better, the J assignment may be wrong. From germline, CDR1 is SGHVS and CDR2 FQNEAQ. The CDR3 has 14 amino acids. The CDR3 DNA reads TGTGCCAGCAGCTTAGTAGCAGGGGAGGGCGAGCAGTACTTC. Translated: CASSLVAGEGEQYF.

The chain employs TRBV28 and TRBJ2-7; D not resolved. The germline V and J ends were trimmed by 1 base and 5 bases, with 0 bases remaining between them. The CDR3 extends over 10 amino acids. The germline V gene has CDR1 MDHEN and CDR2 SYDVKM. In nucleotides, the CDR3 is TGTGCCAGCAGTTTATACGAGCAGTACTTC. This codes for CASSLYEQYF.

V and J are TRBV7-9 and TRBJ2-3; the D is unclear. Trimming left V 5 bases short and J 0 bases short, with 3 bases between. The germline V gene has CDR1 SEHNR and CDR2 FQNEAQ (reference sequence). The CDR3 sequence is 12 residues long. CDR3 DNA sequence: TGTGCCAGCAGCATTAGCACAGATACGCAGTATTTT. This sequence encodes CASSISTDTQYF. Together with reference TRBV7-9 and TRBJ2-3, the CDR3 gives the full variable domain: DTGVSQNPRHKITKRGQNVTFRCDPISEHNRLYWYRQTLGQGPEFLTYFQNEAQLEKSRLLSDRFSAERPKGSFSTLEIQRTEQGDSAMYLCASSISTDTQYFGPGTRLTVL.

DNA for the CDR3: TGTGCCAGCAGTGAACTAGCGGGGGACACAGATACGCAGTATTTT. This codes for CASSELAGDTDTQYF. The genes are TRBV6-1 and TRBJ2-3; 10 bases are a match to TRBD2. The CDR3 extends over 15 amino acids. Germline V gene sequence: CDR1 MNHNS, CDR2 SASEGT. After removal of 2 bases from V and 2 bases from J, the junction contained 1 base not matched to a gene.

This chain connects TRBV6-6 to TRBJ1-5; the D gene is possibly TRBD1 (6 bases). Germline-derived CDR1 and CDR2 are MNHNY and SVGAGI (reference sequence). The CDR3 runs to 15 residues. Trimming took 0 bases from V and 6 from J, leaving 12 bases between them. The CDR3 protein is CASSYSGAAGQPQHF. The CDR3 DNA follows: TGTGCCAGCAGTTACTCGGGGGCGGCGGGTCAGCCCCAGCATTTT.

This sequence joins TRBV10-3 and TRBJ1-1; tentatively, D is TRBD1 (5 bases). There are 15 residues in the CDR3. Between the trimmed V and J ends, which lost 3 bases and 5 bases, there was a span of 16 bases. Germline CDR1 ENHRY, CDR2 SYGVKD. CDR3 nucleotide sequence: TGTGCCATCAGTGAACTTCGGGGCCCGACGACTGAAGCTTTCTTT. This translates into CAISELRGPTTEAFF.

The V and J genes are TRBV19 and TRBJ2-1; the match to TRBD2 covers 15 bases. The J segment lost 8 bases and the V segment lost 5 bases, leaving 10 bases of the junction unmatched. The CDR3 is 17 amino acids. CDR1 is LNHDA, CDR2 SQIVND, per germline (reference sequence). The CDR3, as DNA: TGTGCCAGTAGTTCCCGGACTAGCGGGAGGGCCGCGGATGAGCAGTTCTTC. Residues: CASSSRTSGRAADEQFF.

This clone was seen once. The rearrangement joins TRBV5-1 to TRBJ1-1; 9 nucleotides align to TRBD1. The CDR3 contains 16 residues. V dropped 3 bases and J dropped 0; count of bases not matched to a gene: 6. The germline CDR1 and CDR2 sequences are SGHRS and YFSETQ. The CDR3 DNA reads TGCGCCAGCAGCTCGGGGACAGGGAACATGAACACTGAAGCTTTCTTT. Protein: CASSSGTGNMNTEAFF.

V and J are TRBV11-3 and TRBJ2-7, with D tentatively TRBD2 (5 bases). With 5 bases removed from V and 3 bases from J, the gap between germline ends came to 14 bases. The CDR3 is made up of 14 amino acids. Germline V gene data show CDR1 as SGHNT and CDR2 as YENEEA. The CDR3 bases are TGTGCCAGCAGCATACTAGGACTGAGCTACGAGCAGTACTTC. It is translated as CASSILGLSYEQYF.

This clone came up a few times. J is TRBJ1-2 and V is TRBV30; D perhaps matches TRBD1 (6 bases). CDR3 length: 12 residues. The germline V gene encodes CDR1 GTSNPN and CDR2 SVGIG (reference sequence). V was trimmed by 4 bases and J by 0 bases, leaving 6 bases between them. Here the CDR3 reads CAWTGANYGYTF. As DNA, the CDR3 is TGTGCCTGGACAGGGGCTAACTATGGCTACACCTTC. The complete variable domain, with remaining parts taken from reference TRBV30 and TRBJ1-2, reads SQTIHQWPATLVQPVGSPLSLECTVEGTSNPNLYWYRQAAGRGLQLLFYSVGIGQISSEVPQNLSASRPQDRQFILSSKKLLLSDSGFYLCAWTGANYGYTFGSGTRLTVV.

This chain links TRBV15 with TRBJ2-5; TRBD2 agrees at 9 bases. V lost 2 bases to trimming and J lost 13 bases; unmatched junction nucleotides: 11. Germline V CDR1 and CDR2: LNHNV, YYDKDF (reference sequence). The CDR3 contains 14 residues. CDR3 sequence: CATSRPKGLAESYF. CDR3 DNA: TGTGCCACCAGCAGACCTAAGGGACTAGCCGAGTCGTACTTC.

CDR3: CASSPFGRVEETQYF. The CDR3 bases are TGTGCCAGCAGCCCCTTTGGGCGGGTGGAAGAGACCCAGTACTTC. V usage is TRBV6-5 and J usage is TRBJ2-5; D perhaps matches TRBD2 (5 bases). CDR1 and CDR2 from the germline V gene are MNHEY and SVGAGI. The ends were cut back, 6 bases at V and 3 bases at J, with 17 bases in the middle. The CDR3 is 15 residues long.

The CDR3 coding sequence is TGTGCCAGCAGCTTAGCCCAAACTAGCGGGAGCAGCCACGAGCAGTACTTC. Protein: CASSLAQTSGSSHEQYF. The chain employs TRBV7-9 and TRBJ2-7, with 11 nucleotides matching TRBD2. This CDR3 is 17 amino acids long. The germline V gene encodes CDR1 SEHNR and CDR2 FQNEAQ (reference sequence). Trimming cost V 0 bases and J 5 bases; bases outside gene matches: 9.

The chain is built from TRBV28 and TRBJ1-2; TRBD1 might be the D (5 bases). The CDR3 is 14 residues long. The germline CDR1 and CDR2 sequences are MDHEN and SYDVKM. V dropped 3 bases and J dropped 4 bases, with 12 bases sitting between them. In nucleotides, the CDR3 is TGTGCCAGCAGTTTTCTTTCAGGGTTCTATGGCTACACCTTC. This translates into CASSFLSGFYGYTF.

The CDR3 sequence: CASSLNGAGAYEQYF. The CDR3 coding sequence is TGTGCCAGCAGCTTAAACGGGGCAGGAGCCTACGAGCAGTACTTC. J is TRBJ2-7 and V is TRBV7-9, with D perhaps given as TRBD1 or TRBD2 (5 bases each). V was clipped by 2 bases and J by 2 bases, with 13 bases between them. Germline lookup yields CDR1 SEHNR and CDR2 FQNEAQ (reference sequence). The CDR3 totals 15 residues. The full variable domain, in which reference TRBV7-9 and TRBJ2-7 provide the parts outside the CDR3, is DTGVSQNPRHKITKRGQNVTFRCDPISEHNRLYWYRQTLGQGPEFLTYFQNEAQLEKSRLLSDRFSAERPKGSFSTLEIQRTEQGDSAMYLCASSLNGAGAYEQYFGPGTRLTVT.

The J gene is TRBJ1-1, the V gene TRBV6-5; no reliable D call. Germline CDR1 MNHEY, CDR2 SVGAGI. The CDR3 is made up of 13 amino acids. Trimming pared 0 bases from V and 5 bases from J, leaving 7 bases between. The CDR3 DNA follows: TGTGCCAGCAGTTACTCGAGAAGGACTGAAGCTTTCTTT. Translation: CASSYSRRTEAFF.

This clone has a handful of counts. V is TRBV6-6 and J is TRBJ2-1; no firm D call. With 2 bases removed from V and 0 bases from J, the gap between germline ends came to 11 bases. The CDR3 runs to 16 residues. Germline CDR1 reads MNHNY; CDR2 reads SVGAGI (reference sequence). CDR3 sequence reads: CASSYESMRSYNEQFF. The CDR3 coding sequence is TGTGCCAGCAGTTACGAGTCTATGCGCTCCTACAATGAGCAGTTCTTC.

As regards this clone: At the DNA level, this CDR3 is encoded by other sequences in the same sample as well. J is TRBJ1-1 and V is TRBV5-1, with D possibly being TRBD1 (6 bases). Trimming stripped 2 bases from V and 1 base from J, with 9 bases between. The CDR3 is 14 amino acids. The germline V gene has CDR1 SGHRS and CDR2 YFSETQ. The CDR3 DNA sequence: TGCGCCAGCAGCTTAACAGGGTCGAACACTGAAGCTTTCTTT. It encodes CASSLTGSNTEAFF. Complete variable domain (other parts from reference TRBV5-1 and TRBJ1-1): KAGVTQTPRYLIKTRGQQVTLSCSPISGHRSVSWYQQTPGQGLQFLFEYFSETQRNKGNFPGRFSGRQFSNSRSEMNVSTLELGDSALYLCASSLTGSNTEAFFGQGTRLTVV.

The rearrangement links TRBV13 to TRBJ2-1; 10 bases agree with TRBD1. The CDR3 runs to 15 residues. CDR1 and CDR2 (germline): PRHDT, FYEKMQ (reference sequence). Unmatched junction bases numbered 4, after V lost 5 bases and J lost 3 bases. The DNA of the CDR3 is TGTGCCAGCAGCCTAAGGACAGGGGGCTACAATGAGCAGTTCTTC. Amino acids: CASSLRTGGYNEQFF.